Listed below are T cell receptor beta chains from one sample, sequenced in a study of blood T cell repertoires in COVID-19. The method was immunoSEQ multiplex PCR; TCRdb's version includes in-frame clones alone and lacks a portion of them. The sample records 300,000 to 350,000 clones, about 91% being singletons. The sample comprised peripheral blood. The receptors originated from a young man with COVID-19, enrolled during active disease. Each CDR3 is given with its conserved first and last residue. The D gene is left open where the match is weak. Expanded clones get a size class; other rows say once, few or many, or leave the size out.

v_gene	j_gene	d_gene	abundance	CDR3nt	CDR3aa
TRBV6-6	TRBJ2-7	-	-	TGTGCAACCGCAGGGGAGCCCTACGAGCAGTACTTC	CATAGEPYEQYF
TRBV6-5	TRBJ1-6	-	-	TGTGCCAGCAGTTCTCGGACTGTTGAGGAACCCCTCCACTTT	CASSSRTVEEPLHF
TRBV4-1	TRBJ2-1	TRBD2	once	TGCGCCAGCAGCCGGGGACTAGCGGGAGTCTATGAGCAGTTCTTC	CASSRGLAGVYEQFF
TRBV10-3	TRBJ2-7	TRBD1	-	TGTGCCATCAAATCCGGGACAGAACCCTACGAGCAGTACTTC	CAIKSGTEPYEQYF
TRBV28	TRBJ1-1	TRBD1	-	TGTGCCAGCAGTTTACTGGCAGGGGGCGGGCGGGTCACTGAAGCTTTCTTT	CASSLLAGGGRVTEAFF
TRBV10-2	TRBJ2-7	TRBD2	-	TGCGCCACTAGAGGGACCGGGACTAGCGGGAGTTACGAGCAGTACTTC	CATRGTGTSGSYEQYF
TRBV29-1	TRBJ1-2	-	-	TGCAGCGCCAGGGACTATGGCTACACCTTC	CSARDYGYTF
TRBV6-1	TRBJ1-2	-	-	TGTGCCAGCAGTGACGGGACAACTCTAAACTATGGCTACACCTTC	CASSDGTTLNYGYTF
TRBV19	TRBJ2-7	TRBD1	-	TGTGCCAGTAGCCCCGGACAGGGGATGGCCTACGAGCAGTACTTC	CASSPGQGMAYEQYF
TRBV7-2	TRBJ1-2	-	-	TGTGCCAGCAGCTTAGGTTGGTCGGATGGCTACACCTTC	CASSLGWSDGYTF
TRBV3-1/TRBV3-2	TRBJ1-1	-	-	TGTGCCAGCAGCCAAGTATTCGCGTCCTCGAACACTGAAGCTTTCTTT	CASSQVFASSNTEAFF
TRBV7-9	TRBJ1-5	TRBD1	-	TGTGCCAGCAGCTTTTACCCAGGGGGCACTAGCAATCAGCCCCAGCATTTT	CASSFYPGGTSNQPQHF
TRBV24-1	TRBJ2-5	-	-	TGTGCCACCAGTGATCTTCGACAGGCATTCCAAGAGACCCAGTACTTC	CATSDLRQAFQETQYF
TRBV7-9	TRBJ1-2	TRBD1	-	TGTGCCAGCAGCCAGACAGGGGGCTATGGCTACACCTTC	CASSQTGGYGYTF
TRBV5-4	TRBJ2-7	TRBD2	-	TGTGCCAGCAGCTTTGGACTAGCGGGAACCTACGAGCAGTACTTC	CASSFGLAGTYEQYF
TRBV11-3	TRBJ2-5	TRBD2	-	TGTGCCAGCAGCAAAAGGACTAGCGAGACAGAAGAGACCCAGTACTTC	CASSKRTSETEETQYF
TRBV4-2	TRBJ2-5	TRBD2	-	TGTGCCAGCGCCCCCGAGCGGGGGATTATGGAGACCCAGTACTTC	CASAPERGIMETQYF
TRBV19	TRBJ1-5	-	-	TGTGCCAGTAGTGGGTACCCGGGGCAGCCCCAGCATTTT	CASSGYPGQPQHF
TRBV7-3	TRBJ1-2	TRBD1	-	TGTGCCAGCAGCCCCGGGACAGGGGGATTTTCGGGAGGCTACACCTTC	CASSPGTGGFSGGYTF
TRBV15	TRBJ1-2	-	once	TGTGCCACCAGCCCCCAAAGAGGGAATGGCTACACCTTC	CATSPQRGNGYTF
TRBV15	TRBJ1-1	TRBD1	-	TGTGCCACCAGCAGAGGGACAGGGGGCACTGAAGCTTTCTTT	CATSRGTGGTEAFF
TRBV28	TRBJ2-4	-	-	TGTGCCAGCAGTTCTCAGGGCACAGTCAAAGCCAAAAACATTCAGTACTTC	CASSSQGTVKAKNIQYF
TRBV19	TRBJ2-3	-	-	TGTGCCAGTACGATGACTGAAAGCACAGATACGCAGTATTTT	CASTMTESTDTQYF
TRBV5-1	TRBJ2-3	TRBD2	-	TGCGCCAGCAGCTTGGTGGCTAGCGGAGCTAGCACAGATACGCAGTATTTT	CASSLVASGASTDTQYF
TRBV9	TRBJ1-6	-	-	TGTGCCAGCAGCCCCTGGACAGCTCAATTCATAGAGTCGGTTTCGCCCCTCCACTTT	CASSPWTAQFIESVSPLHF
TRBV2	TRBJ1-1	TRBD1	-	TGTGCCAGCAGCAGACAGGGGGCAAACACTGAAGCTTTCTTT	CASSRQGANTEAFF
TRBV18	TRBJ2-7	TRBD2	-	TGTGCCAGCTCACCAGGGCTAGCGGGAGTGAGGGAGCAGTACTTC	CASSPGLAGVREQYF
TRBV7-9	TRBJ2-1	TRBD1	-	TGTGCCAGCAGCGAAAGTAGGGGGCGAAAATCTGGGCAGTTCTTC	CASSESRGRKSGQFF